This passage covers 10 T cell receptor beta chains from one sample sequenced in a study of CD8 T cells in Susac syndrome. When the RNA was reverse transcribed, random hexamers were used with an input of roughly 0.45 to 1 ug. TCRdb used MiXCR to reprocess the immunoSEQ multiplex PCR reads, holding one entry per CDR3 protein. The data show some 150,000 distinct CDR3 sequences, around 95% seen once. The specimen was CD8+ T cells from PBMCs. These receptors all stem from a human donor with multiple sclerosis.

The rearrangement links TRBV20-1 to TRBJ2-1, with TRBD1 matching 8 bases. CDR1 is DFQATT, CDR2 SNEGSKA, per germline (reference sequence). The V segment lost 6 bases and the J segment 8 bases; nucleotides outside the gene matches: 15. The CDR3 spans 15 residues. The CDR3 DNA is TGCAGTGCCTTTGCCCCGGGACAGGTACGCGATGAGCAGTTCTTC. Translation gives CSAFAPGQVRDEQFF.

The chain is built from TRBV20-1 and TRBJ2-2, with 7 positions matching TRBD1. The germline V gene encodes CDR1 DFQATT and CDR2 SNEGSKA (reference sequence). V lost 6 bases to trimming and J lost 3 bases; unmatched junction nucleotides: 4. The CDR3 loop spans 13 amino acids. The CDR3 spells CSAITGDTGELFF. CDR3 sequence (DNA): TGCAGTGCCATAACAGGGGACACCGGGGAGCTGTTTTTT.

This clonotype was recorded only once. The chain has TRBV6-5 and TRBJ2-1; 9 bases are a match to TRBD2. The CDR3 loop spans 16 amino acids. V dropped 0 bases and J dropped 5; count of bases not matched to a gene: 5. Germline values: CDR1 MNHEY, CDR2 SVGAGI. The CDR3 protein is CASSYSSGGLHNEQFF. CDR3 sequence (DNA): TGTGCCAGCAGTTACTCTAGCGGGGGCCTGCACAATGAGCAGTTCTTC.

CDR3 in DNA: TGTGCCTGGAGTGTACTTGGCTCCCCCCTCTACGAGCAGTACTTC. Translated: CAWSVLGSPLYEQYF. The chain couples TRBV30 to TRBJ2-7; unclear D gene. Germline V gives CDR1 GTSNPN, CDR2 SVGIG (reference sequence). V lost 0 bases and J 3 bases, leaving 15 bases between the germline ends. This CDR3 comprises 15 residues.

The chain is built from TRBV20-1 and TRBJ2-7, with D uncertain. Germline V gives CDR1 DFQATT, CDR2 SNEGSKA (reference sequence). The CDR3 is 13 amino acids. V lost 2 bases, J lost 2 bases, and 10 bases lay in between. The CDR3 nucleotides read TGCAGTGCTAGAAATAGGGAAACCTACGAGCAGTACTTC. Amino acid sequence: CSARNRETYEQYF.

J is TRBJ2-6 and V is TRBV6-5; no firm D call. The length of the CDR3 is 11 residues. Deletions cut 8 bases from V and 5 bases from J, with 4 bases between. Germline-derived CDR1 and CDR2 are MNHEY and SVGAGI. CDR3 amino acids: CASGWANVLTF. The DNA of the CDR3 is TGTGCCAGCGGGTGGGCCAACGTCCTGACTTTC.

This chain connects TRBV4-1 to TRBJ2-7; D is undetermined. The ends were cut back, 1 base at V and 5 bases at J, with 18 bases in the middle. This CDR3 is built from 16 residues. CDR1 MGHRA and CDR2 YSYEKL come from the germline V gene. The CDR3 here is CASSQVGRPFSHEQYF. The DNA for the CDR3 is TGCGCCAGCAGCCAAGTAGGCAGACCTTTCAGCCACGAGCAGTACTTC.

CDR3 nucleotides: TGCGCCAGCAGCTACGCAGGTGGGACTAACTATGGCTACACCTTC. Residues: CASSYAGGTNYGYTF. J is TRBJ1-2 and V is TRBV4-1, with no clear D. The germline V and J ends were trimmed by 5 bases and 0 bases, with 13 bases remaining between them. CDR1 is MGHRA and CDR2 is YSYEKL in the germline V gene. The CDR3 sequence is 15 residues long.

The chain is built from TRBV7-9 and TRBJ2-7; 7 bases are shared with TRBD1. Germline V gives CDR1 SEHNR, CDR2 FQNEAQ (reference sequence). The ends lost 3 bases at V and 6 bases at J; junction bases unmatched: 2. This CDR3 region has 12 residues. CDR3: CASSFDRVEQYF. CDR3 sequence (DNA): TGTGCCAGCAGCTTTGACAGGGTCGAGCAGTACTTC. Complete variable domain (other parts from reference TRBV7-9 and TRBJ2-7): DTGVSQNPRHKITKRGQNVTFRCDPISEHNRLYWYRQTLGQGPEFLTYFQNEAQLEKSRLLSDRFSAERPKGSFSTLEIQRTEQGDSAMYLCASSFDRVEQYFGPGTRLTVT.

The CDR3 region is CASSSPLDSPLHF. In DNA, the CDR3 is TGTGCCAGCAGCTCCCCATTGGATTCACCCCTCCACTTT. The V call is TRBV6-5, the J call TRBJ1-6; D is ambiguous. The CDR3 totals 13 residues. The V end was cut by 6 bases, the J end by 8 bases, with 11 bases between. Germline V gene lookup returns CDR1 MNHEY and CDR2 SVGAGI.